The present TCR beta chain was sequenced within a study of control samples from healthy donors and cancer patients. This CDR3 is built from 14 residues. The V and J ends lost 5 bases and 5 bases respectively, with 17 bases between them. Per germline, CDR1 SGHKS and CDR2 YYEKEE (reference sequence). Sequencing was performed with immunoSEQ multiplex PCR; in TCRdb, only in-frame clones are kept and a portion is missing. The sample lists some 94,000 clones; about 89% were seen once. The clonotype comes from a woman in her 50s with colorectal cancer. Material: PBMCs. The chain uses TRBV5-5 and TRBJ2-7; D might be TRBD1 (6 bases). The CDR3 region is CASSRRQGSHEQYV. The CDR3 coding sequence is TGTGCCAGCAGTCGCCGCCAGGGGTCCCACGAGCAGTACGTC.